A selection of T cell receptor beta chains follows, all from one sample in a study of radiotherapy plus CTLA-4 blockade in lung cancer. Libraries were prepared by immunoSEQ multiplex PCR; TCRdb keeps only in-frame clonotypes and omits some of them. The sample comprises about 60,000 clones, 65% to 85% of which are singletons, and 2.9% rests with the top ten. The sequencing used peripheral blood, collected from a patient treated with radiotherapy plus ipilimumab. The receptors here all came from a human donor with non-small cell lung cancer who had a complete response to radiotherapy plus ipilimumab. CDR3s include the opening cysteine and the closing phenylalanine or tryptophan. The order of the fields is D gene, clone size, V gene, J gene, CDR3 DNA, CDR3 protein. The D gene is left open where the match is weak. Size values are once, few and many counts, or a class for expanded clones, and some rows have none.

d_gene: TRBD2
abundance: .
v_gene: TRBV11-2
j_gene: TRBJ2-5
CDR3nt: TGTGCCAGCAGCCGGGGACGACTAGCGGGAACTTGGATAGAGACCCAGTACTTC
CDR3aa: CASSRGRLAGTWIETQYF

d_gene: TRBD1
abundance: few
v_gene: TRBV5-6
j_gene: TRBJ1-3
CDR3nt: TGTGCCAGCAGCTTCCTGGGACAGGGTCGCCTTTCTGGAAACACCATATATTTT
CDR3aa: CASSFLGQGRLSGNTIYF

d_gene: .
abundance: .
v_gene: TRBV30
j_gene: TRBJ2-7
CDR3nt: TGTGCCTGGAGCGGACTCCCCTACGAGCAGTACTTC
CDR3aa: CAWSGLPYEQYF

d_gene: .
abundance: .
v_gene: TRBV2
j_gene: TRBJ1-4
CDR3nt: TGTGCCAGCAGGGGGGTGGAGGGAAGGAATGAAAAACTGTTTTTT
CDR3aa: CASRGVEGRNEKLFF

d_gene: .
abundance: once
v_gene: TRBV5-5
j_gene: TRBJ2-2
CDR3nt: TGTGCCAGCAGCTTGGCCGGGAACACCGGGGAGCTGTTTTTT
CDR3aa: CASSLAGNTGELFF

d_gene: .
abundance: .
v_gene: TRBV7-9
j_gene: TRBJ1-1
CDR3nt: TGTGCCAGCAGCTCCCTCGGGGGGGGGTCAGTGAACACTGAAGCTTTCTTT
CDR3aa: CASSSLGGGSVNTEAFF

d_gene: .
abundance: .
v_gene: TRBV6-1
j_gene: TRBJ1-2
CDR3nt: TGTGCCAGCAGCGCGAAGAAAGCAGGGTCCTATGGCTACACCTTC
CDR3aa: CASSAKKAGSYGYTF

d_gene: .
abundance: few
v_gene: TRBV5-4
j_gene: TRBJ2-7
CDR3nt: TGTGCCAGCAGCTTGGGGCAGAACTACGAGCAGTACTTC
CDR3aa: CASSLGQNYEQYF

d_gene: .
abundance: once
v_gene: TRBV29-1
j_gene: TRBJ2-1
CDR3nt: TGCAGCGCCCTTGATAAGAGCTCCTACAATGAGCAGTTCTTC
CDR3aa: CSALDKSSYNEQFF

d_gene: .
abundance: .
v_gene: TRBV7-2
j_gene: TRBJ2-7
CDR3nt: TGTGCCAGCAGCCCTGGACAAATTTACTACGAGCAGTACTTC
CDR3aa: CASSPGQIYYEQYF